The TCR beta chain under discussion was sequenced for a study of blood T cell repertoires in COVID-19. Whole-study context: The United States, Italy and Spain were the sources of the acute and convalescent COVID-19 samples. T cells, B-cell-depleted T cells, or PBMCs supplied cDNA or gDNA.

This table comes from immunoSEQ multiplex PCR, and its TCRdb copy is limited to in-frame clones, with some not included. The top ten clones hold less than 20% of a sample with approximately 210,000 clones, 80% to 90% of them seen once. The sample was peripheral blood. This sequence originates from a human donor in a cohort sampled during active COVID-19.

The CDR3 spells CASSQGQGLNSPLHF. As DNA, the CDR3 is TGTGCCAGCAGTCAAGGACAGGGGCTCAATTCACCCCTCCACTTT. The rearrangement joins TRBV2 to TRBJ1-6; 9 nucleotides align to TRBD1. Germline trimming cut 5 bases from V and 7 bases from J; bases unmatched to any gene: 6. Germline CDR1 SNHLY, CDR2 FYNNEI. The CDR3 totals 15 residues.